This TCR beta chain was recovered during a study of PD-1 blockade in classical Hodgkin lymphoma. Overall study context: It was nivolumab at 3 mg/kg, given intravenously every 2 weeks, that patients received. Notes on the study in general: With CD4+ cells, TCR diversity rose significantly by C4D1, but not with CD8+ cells. According to reports, newly diagnosed patients had lower baseline TCR diversity than healthy donors, and relapsed/refractory patients had lower baseline TCR diversity still.

Comment on this clone: Its antigen is currently unknown.

Some clones are missing from TCRdb's copy, which holds only in-frame ones; the method was immunoSEQ multiplex PCR. The sample contains 80,000 to 100,000 clones, roughly four fifths of which appear only once. CDR1 is MNHEY, CDR2 SVGAGI, per germline. Trimming pared 7 bases from V and 8 bases from J, leaving 9 bases between. The CDR3 has 11 residues. Each patient experienced a relapse that followed autologous stem cell transplantation, and brentuximab vedotin exposure varied. The sequence was collected from a human donor with classical Hodgkin lymphoma. This chain connects TRBV6-5 to TRBJ2-1; D is ambiguous. This specimen was peripheral blood mononuclear cells (PBMCs), taken before the second cycle of nivolumab. The CDR3 coding sequence is TGTGCCAGCACAATGCTGGATGAGCAGTTCTTC. It translates to CASTMLDEQFF.